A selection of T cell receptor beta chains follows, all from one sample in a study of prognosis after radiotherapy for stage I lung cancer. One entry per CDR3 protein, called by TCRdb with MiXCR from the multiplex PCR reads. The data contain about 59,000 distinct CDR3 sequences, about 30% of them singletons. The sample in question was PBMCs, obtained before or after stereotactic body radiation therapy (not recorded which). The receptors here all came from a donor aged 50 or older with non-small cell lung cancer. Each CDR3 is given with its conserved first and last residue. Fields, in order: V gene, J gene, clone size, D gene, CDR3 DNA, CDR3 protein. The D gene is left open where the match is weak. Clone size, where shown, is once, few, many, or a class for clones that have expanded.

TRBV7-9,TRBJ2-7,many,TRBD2,TGTGCCAGCAGCCCAAGCGGGGGTTTTTCCTACGAGCAGTACTTC,CASSPSGGFSYEQYF
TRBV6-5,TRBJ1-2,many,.,TGTGCCAGCAGTTACAACTACGTCGGCAGGACCTTCTATGGCTACACCTTC,CASSYNYVGRTFYGYTF
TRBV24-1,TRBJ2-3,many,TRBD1,TGTGCCACCAGTGGACAGGGGAGCACAGATACGCAGTATTTT,CATSGQGSTDTQYF
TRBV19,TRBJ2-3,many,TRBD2,TGTGCCAGTAGTATAGCCGGGACTAGCTTTGTAGATACGCAGTATTTT,CASSIAGTSFVDTQYF
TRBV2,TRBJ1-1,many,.,TGTGCCAGCAGCACGCCGGGACGGGACACTGAAGCTTTCTTT,CASSTPGRDTEAFF
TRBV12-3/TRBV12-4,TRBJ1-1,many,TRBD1,TGTGCCAGCAGTAGACAGGGTGTGAACACTGAAGCTTTCTTT,CASSRQGVNTEAFF
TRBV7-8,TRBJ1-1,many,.,TGTGCCAGCAGCTTTTTGAACACTGAAGCTTTCTTT,CASSFLNTEAFF
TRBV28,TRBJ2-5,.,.,TGTGCCTGCAGTTTACGGACGGAAGAGACCCAGTACTTC,CACSLRTEETQYF
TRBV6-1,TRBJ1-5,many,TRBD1,TGTGCCACCAGGGACAGGGTGGATCAGCCCCAGCATTTT,CATRDRVDQPQHF
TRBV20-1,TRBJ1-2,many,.,TGCAGTGCTAGGGGGGGCATCTATGGCTACACCTTC,CSARGGIYGYTF
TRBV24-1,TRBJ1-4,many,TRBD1,TGTGCCACCCGCGGACAGGGTAGTGAAAAACTGTTTTTT,CATRGQGSEKLFF
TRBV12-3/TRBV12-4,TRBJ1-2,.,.,TGTGCCAGCAGCCCCGTACGACAGGTTCAAGGGGATGGCTACACCTTC,CASSPVRQVQGDGYTF
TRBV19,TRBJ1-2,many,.,TGTGCCAGTAGTATATCCCTTCCGCGGATCTATGGCTACACCTTC,CASSISLPRIYGYTF
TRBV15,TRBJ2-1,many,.,TGTGCCGCTAGGAGAGGGAAAGGGTTTAATGAGCAGTTCTTC,CAARRGKGFNEQFF
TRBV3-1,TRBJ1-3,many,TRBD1,TGTGCCAGCAGCCAAGCCGGGACAGGGGGGTTCTCTGGAAACACCATATATTTT,CASSQAGTGGFSGNTIYF
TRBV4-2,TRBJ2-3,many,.,TGTGCCAGCAGCCACTCTCCCGTAACACGAGATACGCAGTATTTT,CASSHSPVTRDTQYF
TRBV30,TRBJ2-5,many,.,TGTGCCTGGAGTGTGAGTGGGAGGGAGACCCAGTACTTC,CAWSVSGRETQYF
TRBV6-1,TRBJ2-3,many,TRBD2,TGTGCCAGCAGCAGCGGGGGGGCCGCTAGCACAGATACGCAGTATTTT,CASSSGGAASTDTQYF
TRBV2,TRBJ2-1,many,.,TGTGCCAGCAGTGTGGGACCGACCAATGAGCAGTTCTTC,CASSVGPTNEQFF
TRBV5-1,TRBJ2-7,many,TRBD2,TGCGCCAGCAGCTTGGGCGGGGGGAGCTCCTACGAGCAGTACTTC,CASSLGGGSSYEQYF
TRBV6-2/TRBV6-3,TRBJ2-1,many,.,TGTGCCAGCAGGAGAGTGACAGGGACTTTGAATGAGCAGTTCTTC,CASRRVTGTLNEQFF
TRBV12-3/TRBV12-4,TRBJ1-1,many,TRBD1,TGTGCCAGCAGGCTACAGGGGGCGCGGGGCACTGAAGCTTTCTTT,CASRLQGARGTEAFF
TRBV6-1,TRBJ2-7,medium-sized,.,TGTGCCAGCAGTGTGTCGGGGTACGAGCAGTACTTC,CASSVSGYEQYF
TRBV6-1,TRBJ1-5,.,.,TGTGCCAGCAGCTGGACGGGAGTTTATATCAATCAGCCCCAGCATTTT,CASSWTGVYINQPQHF
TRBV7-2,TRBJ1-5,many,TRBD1,TGTGCCAGCAGCTTTTCGACAGGGGGAGGTCAGCCCCAGCATTTT,CASSFSTGGGQPQHF
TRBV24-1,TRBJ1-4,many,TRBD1,TGTGCCACCAGTGATTTTGGGACAGAAAAAACTAATGAAAAACTGTTTTTT,CATSDFGTEKTNEKLFF
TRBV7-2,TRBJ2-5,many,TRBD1,TGTGCCAGCAGCTTAGATCAGGGGGCTGAGACCCAGTACTTC,CASSLDQGAETQYF
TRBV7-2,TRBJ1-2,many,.,TGTGCCAGCAGCCTAAGCGGGGGCGCAGGGTATGGCTACACCTTC,CASSLSGGAGYGYTF
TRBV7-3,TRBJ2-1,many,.,TGTGCCAGCAGCTTAGGTAGCGGCTCCTACAATGAGCAGTTCTTC,CASSLGSGSYNEQFF